The 21 T cell receptor beta chains reported below all come from one sample, sequenced in a study of CD8 T cells in ankylosing spondylitis. TCRdb ran MiXCR on the 5' RACE reads and lists one entry per CDR3 protein. The profile covers about 30,000 distinct CDR3 sequences, with 30% appearing a single time and 45% taken by the ten largest. Sequenced: synovial fluid, either unsorted or a sorted T cell fraction (not recorded which). The source is a male donor with ankylosing spondylitis.

Only one count was recorded for this clonotype. The CDR3 nucleotides read TGTGTGTTCTTGGGGGAACATTGTGGGGACAGGGACCTTCATGGCTACACCTTC. Translation gives CVFLGEHCGDRDLHGYTF. The chain is built from TRBV15 and TRBJ1-2, with 9 bases matching TRBD1. Germline V gives CDR1 LNHNV, CDR2 YYDKDF (reference sequence). This CDR3 comprises 18 residues.

This clonotype was observed a few times. The chain combines TRBV6-2 or TRBV6-3 with TRBJ2-7, with 7 bases aligning to TRBD2. V was pared by 4 bases and J by 0 bases, with 9 bases of the junction left unmatched. From germline, CDR1 is MNHEY and CDR2 SVGEGT. The CDR3 extends over 16 amino acids. CDR3 protein: CASSSRSGASSYEQYV. The CDR3 nucleotides read TGTGCCAGCAGTTCCCGCAGCGGGGCTAGCTCCTACGAGCAGTACGTC.

The V and J genes are TRBV11-2 and TRBJ1-2, with 8 bases aligning to TRBD1. Germline CDR1 and CDR2: SGHAT and FQNNGV. This CDR3 comprises 12 residues. With 3 bases clipped from V and 8 bases from J, the junction kept 2 bases outside the gene matches. The CDR3 loop reads CASSLDRVGYTF. The CDR3 DNA follows: TGTGCCAGCAGCTTGGACAGGGTGGGCTACACCTTC.

This clonotype was seen more than once but under ten times. The gene calls are TRBV12-3 or TRBV12-4 and TRBJ1-1; tentatively, D is TRBD1 (6 bases). CDR3 length equals 12 residues. Trimming stripped 7 bases from V and 6 bases from J, with 12 bases between. Written as DNA, the CDR3 is TGTGCCAGCAAGGGGGTCATGGCTGAAGCTTTCTTT. As protein: CASKGVMAEAFF.

The CDR3 here is CASRAGGGDTQYF. The CDR3 DNA sequence: TGTGCCAGCAGAGCAGGGGGTGGAGATACGCAGTATTTT. The V gene is TRBV9, the J gene TRBJ2-3, with 7 bases lining up with TRBD1. The CDR3 totals 13 residues. Germline V gene data show CDR1 as SGDLS and CDR2 as YYNGEE. V lost 5 bases, J lost 5 bases, and 5 bases stayed unmatched.

This clonotype was observed a few times. The genes are TRBV7-9 and TRBJ2-1; TRBD2 matches 16 bases. With 3 bases clipped from V and 9 bases from J, the junction kept 8 bases outside the gene matches. Germline assignment: CDR1 SEHNR and CDR2 FQNEAQ (reference sequence). This CDR3 comprises 17 residues. The chain's CDR3 is CASSFYPGLAGGSEQFF. The CDR3 bases are TGTGCCAGCAGCTTTTACCCGGGACTAGCGGGAGGGAGTGAGCAGTTCTTC. The whole variable domain, filled in from reference TRBV7-9 and TRBJ2-1, reads DTGVSQNPRHKITKRGQNVTFRCDPISEHNRLYWYRQTLGQGPEFLTYFQNEAQLEKSRLLSDRFSAERPKGSFSTLEIQRTEQGDSAMYLCASSFYPGLAGGSEQFFGPGTRLTVL.

This clonotype occurred a few times. J is TRBJ2-1 and V is TRBV3-1, with D perhaps matching TRBD1 or TRBD2 (6 bases each). Germline CDR1 LGHDT, CDR2 YNNKEL (reference sequence). The CDR3 extends over 16 amino acids. Trimming removed 1 base from V and 6 bases from J, with 16 bases in between. This CDR3 is CASSQAPQGGRNEQFF. The CDR3 coding sequence is TGTGCCAGCAGCCAAGCTCCACAGGGAGGTCGCAATGAGCAGTTCTTC.

The chain combines TRBV4-1 with TRBJ2-1; D uncertain. With 0 bases removed from V and 13 bases from J, the gap between germline ends came to 10 bases. Germline V gene sequence: CDR1 MGHRA, CDR2 YSYEKL. The CDR3 extends over 12 amino acids. CDR3 sequence: CASSQDRTTQFF. In nucleotides, the CDR3 is TGCGCCAGCAGCCAAGATCGGACGACCCAGTTCTTC.

This clonotype was found many times. The V gene is TRBV9, the J gene TRBJ2-7; no clear D gene. Germline CDR1 is SGDLS and CDR2 is YYNGEE. This CDR3 region has 13 residues. The V end lost 0 bases, the J end lost 6 bases, and 10 bases lay between the germline ends. The CDR3 here is CASSVGSGFEQYF. The CDR3 DNA reads TGTGCCAGCAGCGTAGGTTCAGGCTTCGAGCAGTACTTC. The full variable domain, with the rest looked up from reference TRBV9 and TRBJ2-7, is DSGVTQTPKHLITATGQRVTLRCSPRSGDLSVYWYQQSLDQGLQFLIQYYNGEERAKGNILERFSAQQFPDLHSELNLSSLELGDSALYFCASSVGSGFEQYFGPGTRLTVT.

This chain connects TRBV18 to TRBJ2-7; 7 bases line up with TRBD2. V was pared by 3 bases and J by 3 bases, with 8 bases of the junction left unmatched. The CDR3 consists of 15 residues. Germline values: CDR1 KGHSH, CDR2 LQKENI. The CDR3 protein is CASSPERGEGYEQYF. CDR3 DNA sequence: TGTGCCAGCTCACCGGAGCGGGGTGAAGGCTACGAGCAGTACTTC.

In this sample, this clonotype turned up a few times. The chain links TRBV27 to TRBJ1-2, with a weak D call TRBD1 (6 bases). Between the trimmed V and J ends, which lost 2 bases and 7 bases, there was a span of 23 bases. Germline V lookup: CDR1 MNHEY, CDR2 SMNVEV (reference sequence). The CDR3 has 17 amino acids. The CDR3 region is CASSLAPWTEPRGGYTF. CDR3 sequence (DNA): TGTGCCAGCAGTTTAGCCCCCTGGACAGAGCCGAGGGGTGGCTACACCTTC.

This clonotype was counted ten times or more. The genes are TRBV13 and TRBJ2-7, with 7 nucleotides matching TRBD1. V lost 1 base, J lost 3 bases, and 6 bases stayed unmatched. The CDR3 consists of 15 residues. Per the germline V gene, CDR1 is PRHDT and CDR2 is FYEKMQ (reference sequence). The CDR3 protein is CASSLEGDRDYEQYF. In DNA form, the CDR3 reads TGTGCCAGCAGCTTAGAGGGGGACAGAGACTACGAGCAGTACTTC.

This chain joins TRBV7-8 and TRBJ2-1; D perhaps matches TRBD1 (7 bases). Trimming removed 5 bases at V and 4 bases at J, with 12 bases between. Germline loops: CDR1 SGHVS, CDR2 FQNEAQ. There are 14 residues in the CDR3. The CDR3 nucleotides are TGTGCCAGCAGCCCTCAGGGGGGTTACAATGAGCAGTTCTTC. Translation gives CASSPQGGYNEQFF.

This clonotype was picked up a small number of times. CDR3 DNA: TGTGCCAGCAGCCAAGATAAGGACAGGGTTGGCTTCAATGAGCAGTTCTTC. Translated, it gives CASSQDKDRVGFNEQFF. The rearrangement links TRBV4-2 to TRBJ2-1, with 8 bases that match TRBD1. V shed 0 bases and J 6 bases; nucleotides not matched to a gene: 10. The CDR3 has 17 residues. Germline lookup yields CDR1 LGHNA and CDR2 YNFKEQ.

In DNA, the CDR3 is TGTGCCAGCAGTTTATTGGGTAATCAGCCCCAGCATTTT. Translated: CASSLLGNQPQHF. This chain joins TRBV27 and TRBJ1-5; D is ambiguous. Germline CDR1 reads MNHEY; CDR2 reads SMNVEV (reference sequence). The CDR3 loop spans 13 amino acids. Trimming took 1 base from V and 4 from J, leaving 5 bases between them.

The CDR3 protein is CATSRERQVDEQFF. DNA of the CDR3: TGTGCCACCAGCAGGGAGAGACAGGTAGATGAGCAGTTCTTC. V and J are TRBV15 and TRBJ2-1; TRBD1 might be the D (6 bases). The germline V gene encodes CDR1 LNHNV and CDR2 YYDKDF (reference sequence). The CDR3 spans 14 residues. Between the trimmed V and J ends, which lost 3 bases and 8 bases, there was a span of 14 bases.

This clonotype was recorded a few times. CDR3 nucleotide sequence: TGTGCCAGCAGCCAAGCTGTTACAGGGACTGAAGCTTTCTTT. As protein: CASSQAVTGTEAFF. V usage is TRBV4-2 and J usage is TRBJ1-1; D might be TRBD1 (6 bases). The germline V gene encodes CDR1 LGHNA and CDR2 YNFKEQ. V was clipped by 1 base and J by 5 bases, with 11 bases between them. This CDR3 region has 14 residues.

The chain has TRBV7-6 and TRBJ2-2; D is uncertain. Germline V CDR1 and CDR2: SGHVS, FNYEAQ. The CDR3 sequence is 17 residues long. Trimming took off 0 bases at V and 5 bases at J, with 16 bases between the two ends. In DNA, the CDR3 is TGTGCCAGCAGCTTAGCGTATGGGTACCAGATAACCGGGGAGCTGTTTTTT. It is translated as CASSLAYGYQITGELFF.

The chain joins TRBV29-1 to TRBJ2-2; TRBD2 agrees at 8 bases. This CDR3 region has 14 residues. V gave up 7 bases and J gave up 1 base; unmatched junction bases: 5. CDR1 and CDR2 (germline): SQVTM, ANQGSEA. The CDR3 DNA sequence: TGCAGCGCCGCGGGGGGCCTGAACACCGGGGAGCTGTTTTTT. This encodes CSAAGGLNTGELFF.

V usage is TRBV12-3 or TRBV12-4 and J usage is TRBJ2-1, with 10 bases matching TRBD2. With V trimmed by 3 bases and J by 8 bases, 10 bases remained unmatched. This CDR3 is 16 amino acids long. CDR3 loop: CASSLAPGLASDEQFF. CDR3 sequence (DNA): TGTGCCAGCAGTTTGGCTCCGGGACTAGCGTCCGATGAGCAGTTCTTC.

This clonotype was seen more than once but under ten times. The rearrangement joins TRBV20-1 to TRBJ2-3, with 13 bases that match TRBD2. Germline loops: CDR1 DFQATT, CDR2 SNEGSKA (reference sequence). The V segment lost 0 bases and the J segment 6 bases; nucleotides outside the gene matches: 6. The CDR3 extends over 16 amino acids. The CDR3 sequence: CSARDGLAGEVDTQYF. The CDR3 coding sequence is TGCAGTGCTAGAGATGGACTAGCGGGAGAGGTGGATACGCAGTATTTT.